The clone carrying this T cell receptor beta chain appeared a single time. Its antigen is still unknown. The data stem from a study of T cell responses to AZD1222 COVID-19 vaccine. Study in general: Second-dose groups at about 4 or about 12 weeks were pooled.

Data came from immunoSEQ multiplex PCR; TCRdb stores just in-frame clones and leaves some out. The sample lists 100,000 to 150,000 clones, over 70% occurring once. The study's findings and limits: Spike-specific TCR depth and breadth grew after two AZD1222 doses. Reports say nearly half of spike-specific TCRs go after unmutated variant regions. Clonal diversity was possibly underestimated, and white British individuals and females predominated among donors.

V lost 4 bases and J lost 2, with 13 bases in between. The length of the CDR3 is 15 residues. Germline V lookup: CDR1 SGHRS, CDR2 YFSETQ. This sequence was found in an adult in good health. The genes are TRBV5-1 and TRBJ2-1; D tentatively fits TRBD1 or TRBD2 (6 bases each). The input for sequencing was peripheral blood, taken on day 0 of AZD1222 vaccination. CDR3 protein: CASSPDGGTYNEQFF. CDR3 sequence (DNA): TGCGCCAGCAGCCCGGACGGGGGCACCTACAATGAGCAGTTCTTC.